A selection of T cell receptor beta chains follows, all from one sample in a study of T cell responses to AZD1222 COVID-19 vaccine. Profiling relied on immunoSEQ multiplex PCR, and the TCRdb table lists in-frame clones only, not all of them. This sample yields over 120,000 clones, of which approximately 92% are seen a single time; over 1.5% belongs to the top ten. This sample comprised peripheral blood, obtained on day 0 of AZD1222 vaccination. These receptors were obtained from an adult in good health. Each CDR3 is given with its conserved first and last residue. The D gene is left open where the match is weak. Size is omitted from some rows. Given values are once, few, many or a class for expanded clones.

>-|-|TRBV5-1|TRBJ1-5
TGCGCCATAGCGGGGCAAAATCAGCCCCAGCATTTT
CAIAGQNQPQHF
>-|-|TRBV5-6|TRBJ1-3
TGTGCCAGCAGCTTGGAGGCAGGACGATGGGGAAACACCATATATTTT
CASSLEAGRWGNTIYF
>-|-|TRBV3-1/TRBV3-2|TRBJ2-7
TGTGCCAGCAGCCAAGGAGGGGGGGGTAGTCGCCCTCTATTC
CASSQGGGGSRPLF
>-|-|TRBV9|TRBJ2-3
TGTGCCAGCAGCGTAGATCTAGATACGCAGTATTTT
CASSVDLDTQYF
>-|TRBD1|TRBV13|TRBJ1-2
TGTGCCAGCAGCTCCCAGGACAGGGCTCTGAGCTACACCTTC
CASSSQDRALSYTF
>-|-|TRBV3-1/TRBV3-2|TRBJ1-3
TGTGCCAGCAGCCAAGGGGGGACCTCTGGAAACACCATATATTTT
CASSQGGTSGNTIYF
>few|-|TRBV2|TRBJ1-5
TGTGCCAGCAGTGAAGGTAGGGATCAGCCCCAGCATTTT
CASSEGRDQPQHF
>-|-|TRBV5-4|TRBJ1-1
TGTGCCAGCAGCTTGGGAGGTGGGGACACTGAAGCTTTCTTT
CASSLGGGDTEAFF
>-|-|TRBV10-2|TRBJ1-6
TGCGCCAGCAGTGAGTCGATGTATATCTTCGGTTCACCCCTCCACTTT
CASSESMYIFGSPLHF
>-|-|TRBV19|TRBJ1-2
TGTGCCAGTAGTATCGCGTGGCATTCTGGAGGCTACACCTTC
CASSIAWHSGGYTF
>-|-|TRBV6-5|TRBJ1-2
TGTGCCAGCGCTCGACTTAGAAACTATGGCTACACCTTC
CASARLRNYGYTF
>-|TRBD2|TRBV30|TRBJ2-7
TGTGCCTGGGGGAAAGCGGGAGGCTACGAGCAGTACTTC
CAWGKAGGYEQYF
>-|-|TRBV5-1|TRBJ2-1
TGCGCCAGCAGCTTGGGTCCGGGGGCAAATGAGCAGTTCTTC
CASSLGPGANEQFF
>-|TRBD1|TRBV7-9|TRBJ2-7
TGTGCCAGCAGCTTTCTGGGACAGGCTTCCTACGAGCAGTACTTC
CASSFLGQASYEQYF
>-|TRBD2|TRBV13|TRBJ2-5
TGTGCCAGCAGCTTAACGGCGGGAGGAGAGACCCAGTACTTC
CASSLTAGGETQYF
>-|-|TRBV5-5|TRBJ2-5
TGTGCCAGCAGCTGGGGGCAGGTCCAAGAGACCCAGTACTTC
CASSWGQVQETQYF
>-|-|TRBV18|TRBJ1-2
TGTGCCAGCTCACCAGAAGGGCACGGCTACACCTTC
CASSPEGHGYTF
>once|-|TRBV3-1/TRBV3-2|TRBJ2-4
TGTGCCAGCAGCCAAGCATCAACCGGGAACATTCAGTACTTC
CASSQASTGNIQYF
>-|-|TRBV28|TRBJ1-6
TGTGCCAGCGTGGGAGTGAATGTCTACTCCTATAATTCACCCCTCCACTTT
CASVGVNVYSYNSPLHF
>-|-|TRBV6-1|TRBJ1-2
TGTGCCAGCAGTGAAGTCGGGCTCTATGGCTACACCTTC
CASSEVGLYGYTF
>-|-|TRBV6-5|TRBJ2-3
TGTGCCAGCAGCCCACTAGGGGCCTATACGCAGTATTTT
CASSPLGAYTQYF
>once|-|TRBV28|TRBJ1-2
TGTGCCAGCAGTCCTCCCGGAATACGCTATGGCTACACCTTC
CASSPPGIRYGYTF
>-|-|TRBV10-3|TRBJ1-3
TGTGCCATCAGTGATCCGGGGGGGTCCGGAAACACCATATATTTT
CAISDPGGSGNTIYF
>-|TRBD2|TRBV4-1|TRBJ2-7
TGCGCCAGCAGCCCTACGAAGACTAGCGGGACCCAGCCCTACGAGCAGTACTTC
CASSPTKTSGTQPYEQYF
>-|-|TRBV19|TRBJ1-4
TGTGCCAGTAGTGATGGAGGGTCTAATGAAAAACTGTTTTTT
CASSDGGSNEKLFF
>-|-|TRBV5-1|TRBJ2-1
TGCGCCAGCGCCCTAACCAGCTACAATGAGCAGTTCTTC
CASALTSYNEQFF
>-|TRBD1|TRBV15|TRBJ2-1
TGTGCCACCAGCGCTCGCGGGACAGGGTTGGATGAGCAGTTCTTC
CATSARGTGLDEQFF
>-|-|TRBV5-1|TRBJ1-4
TGCGCCAGCGGCCCCGGACCGAGGTCGGAAAAACTGTTTTTT
CASGPGPRSEKLFF
>-|TRBD2|TRBV29-1|TRBJ2-3
TGCAGCGTTGTGAGCGGGAGGGCCTTCACGGCAGATACGCAGTATTTT
CSVVSGRAFTADTQYF
>once|-|TRBV19|TRBJ1-4
TGTGCCAGTAATACGGAGGGGAGGTCGACTAATGAAAAACTGTTTTTT
CASNTEGRSTNEKLFF
>-|-|TRBV24-1|TRBJ2-1
TGTGCCACCAGTGGCACTCTAGCGAGCTCCTACAATGAGCAGTTCTTC
CATSGTLASSYNEQFF
>-|-|TRBV5-1|TRBJ1-1
TGCGCCAGCAGTTTGCTTTCAGGGGACACTGAAGCTTTCTTT
CASSLLSGDTEAFF
>-|-|TRBV9|TRBJ1-3
TGTGCCAGCAGCCCTAACACGGGGAGCTCTGGAAACACCATATATTTT
CASSPNTGSSGNTIYF
>-|-|TRBV27|TRBJ1-5
TGTGCCAGCAGTGGGGGCCCCACGGGCAATCAGCCCCAGCATTTT
CASSGGPTGNQPQHF
>-|-|TRBV9|TRBJ2-1
TGTGCCAGCAGCGTAGACAGAGGAACCTACAATGAGCAGTTCTTC
CASSVDRGTYNEQFF
>-|-|TRBV6-5|TRBJ1-5
TGTGCCAGCAGTTACTTAGTCAACAGCGTTTGGCATTTT
CASSYLVNSVWHF
>-|-|TRBV7-3|TRBJ2-2
TGTGCCAGCAGCTCTCCACGGGACGGAAGATTCGGGGAGCTGTTTTTT
CASSSPRDGRFGELFF
>-|TRBD1|TRBV10-3|TRBJ1-5
TGTGCCATCGGGGGGACAGGGGGAAATCAGCCCCAGCATTTT
CAIGGTGGNQPQHF
>-|-|TRBV18|TRBJ2-1
TGTGCCAGCTCACCCCCCTCCTTGGATGAGCAGTTCTTC
CASSPPSLDEQFF
>-|-|TRBV6-5|TRBJ2-1
TGTGCCAGCAGACCTCAGGGGATTTATGAGCAGTTCTTC
CASRPQGIYEQFF
>-|TRBD1|TRBV2|TRBJ1-1
TGTGCCAGCAATCCCCAGGGGGATTCAGGAACTGAAGCTTTCTTT
CASNPQGDSGTEAFF
>-|-|TRBV10-3|TRBJ2-2
TGTGCCATCAGTGACCCACAGGAAGGTGCCGGGGAGCTGTTTTTT
CAISDPQEGAGELFF
>-|TRBD2|TRBV9|TRBJ2-1
TGTGCCAGCAGCGTAACCTTTAGCGGGAACAATGAGCAGTTCTTC
CASSVTFSGNNEQFF
>once|-|TRBV7-9|TRBJ1-5
TGTGCCAGCAGCAGAGGGAGGGAGGGCAATCAGCCCCAGCATTTT
CASSRGREGNQPQHF
>-|-|TRBV5-1|TRBJ1-2
TGCGCCAGCACCCCGGGCAGCTACTATGGCTACACCTTC
CASTPGSYYGYTF
>-|-|TRBV7-9|TRBJ2-1
TGTGCCAGCAGCTTAAGTATGGAACTCAATGAGCAGTTCTTC
CASSLSMELNEQFF
>-|-|TRBV5-1|TRBJ1-5
TGCGCCAGCAGCTTTCAGTACGGCCAGCCCCAGCATTTT
CASSFQYGQPQHF
>-|-|TRBV6-5|TRBJ2-7
TGTGCCAGCGACCGGGACGAAGGCTACGAGCAGTACTTC
CASDRDEGYEQYF
>-|-|TRBV4-1|TRBJ1-1
TGCGCCAGCAGCCACCTACAGCTGCTGGGGACTGAAGCTTTCTTT
CASSHLQLLGTEAFF
>-|TRBD2|TRBV4-2|TRBJ2-5
TGTGCCAGCAGCCAAGTGACTAGCGGAGAAGAGACCCAGTACTTC
CASSQVTSGEETQYF
>-|TRBD2|TRBV6-4|TRBJ2-3
TGTGCCAGCAGTGACGGCGGGAGGGCCACAGATACGCAGTATTTT
CASSDGGRATDTQYF
>-|-|TRBV5-1|TRBJ1-4
TGCGCCAGCAGCCACGGGACCCTTGCAACTAATGAAAAACTGTTTTTT
CASSHGTLATNEKLFF
>-|TRBD1|TRBV29-1|TRBJ1-1
TGCAGCGTTGACCGCGACAGGGGGATCTCTGAAGCTTTCTTT
CSVDRDRGISEAFF
>-|TRBD1|TRBV30|TRBJ2-7
TGTGCCTGGGGGACAGACTCCTACGAGCAGTACTTC
CAWGTDSYEQYF
>few|-|TRBV30|TRBJ1-4
TGTGCCTGGAGTGCTAACAGAATTTGGGAAAAACTGTTTTTT
CAWSANRIWEKLFF
>few|TRBD1|TRBV28|TRBJ1-2
TGTGCCAGCAGCTTCGGGGGACAGGGCTATGGCTACACCTTC
CASSFGGQGYGYTF
>-|-|TRBV2|TRBJ2-3
TGTGCCAGCAGTGAACTAGACACAGATACGCAGTATTTT
CASSELDTDTQYF
>-|-|TRBV5-1|TRBJ2-5
TGCGCCAGCAGCTTGGAGGGGGTCGGAGAGACCCAGTACTTC
CASSLEGVGETQYF
>-|TRBD2|TRBV3-1/TRBV3-2|TRBJ2-2
TGTGCCAGCAGCCAACTTAGCGGGAGAGGGAACACCGGGGAGCTGTTTTTT
CASSQLSGRGNTGELFF
>-|-|TRBV24-1|TRBJ2-3
TGTGCCACCAGTAGCGACGTAGGCGGTGTAGATACGCAGTATTTT
CATSSDVGGVDTQYF